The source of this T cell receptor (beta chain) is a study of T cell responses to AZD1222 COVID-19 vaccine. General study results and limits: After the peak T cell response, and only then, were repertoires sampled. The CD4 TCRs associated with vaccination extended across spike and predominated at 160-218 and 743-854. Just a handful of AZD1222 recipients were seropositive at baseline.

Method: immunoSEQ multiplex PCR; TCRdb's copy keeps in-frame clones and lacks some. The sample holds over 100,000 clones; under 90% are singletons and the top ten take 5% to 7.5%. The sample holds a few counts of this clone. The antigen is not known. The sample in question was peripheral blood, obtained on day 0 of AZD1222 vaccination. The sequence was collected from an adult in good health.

CDR3 loop: CASSLGPTGDSNQPQHF. In DNA, the CDR3 is TGTGCCAGCAGCTTGGGTCCGACAGGCGATAGCAATCAGCCCCAGCATTTT. V gene TRBV5-8 combines with J gene TRBJ1-5; D possibly corresponds to TRBD1 (6 bases). The CDR3 covers 17 residues. V lost 0 bases, J lost 0 bases, and 13 bases lay in between. The V gene's germline CDR1 is SGHTS and CDR2 YDEGEE.